The 2 T cell receptor beta chains in this list originate from one sample, sequenced in a study of blood T cell repertoires in COVID-19. Generated by immunoSEQ multiplex PCR, the TCRdb table keeps only in-frame clones and is missing some. The repertoire holds some 110,000 clones, roughly four fifths seen once, with 4.5% to 5.5% in the top ten. Source material: peripheral blood. The receptors originated from a man aged 55 to 70 with acute or convalescent COVID-19.

This chain connects TRBV3-1 (or the pseudogene TRBV3-2) to TRBJ2-5, with D maybe TRBD1 (6 bases). This CDR3 region has 16 residues. The V end lost 1 base, the J end lost 4 bases, and 16 bases lay between the germline ends. Germline V gene data show CDR1 as LGHDT and CDR2 as YNNKEL (reference sequence). CDR3 residues: CASSQGPLQGRETQYF. CDR3 DNA: TGTGCCAGCAGCCAAGGACCCCTACAGGGACGAGAGACCCAGTACTTC.

The rearrangement uses TRBV2 and TRBJ2-3; 8 bases agree with TRBD2. Germline CDR1 and CDR2: SNHLY and FYNNEI. CDR3 length: 12 residues. With 5 bases clipped from V and 5 bases from J, the junction kept 0 bases outside the gene matches. The CDR3 sequence: CASSLAGDTQYF. The CDR3 DNA follows: TGTGCCAGCAGTCTAGCGGGAGATACGCAGTATTTT.